This T cell receptor (beta chain) was sequenced during a study of T cells in Graves' hyperthyroidism and ophthalmopathy. Study-wide context: Peripheral blood specimens were obtained at initial diagnosis, prior to any treatment. Notes on the study in general: Blood samples included most of the expanded thyroid clonotypes exceeding 0.001.

Hyperthyroidism had been newly diagnosed in patients aged 18 to 65, and its duration was under 2 months. Not enrolled were patients with uncontrolled infection, other autoimmune disease, pregnancy or lactation. With regard to this clonotype: Antigen: not known.

Researchers amplified the TCR beta CDR3 regions from RNA transcripts. When the TCR CDR3 underwent first-round RT-PCR, the HTBI primer set was used. TCRdb re-analysed the multiplex PCR reads in MiXCR, keeping a single row per CDR3 protein. The table includes around 440,000 distinct CDR3 sequences, about 15% detected once. The TCR originated in a woman aged 18-30 years with Graves' hyperthyroidism. Sequenced material: blood.

The CDR3 region has the DNA TGCAGCGTTAGAGACTCTGGAAACACCATATATTTT. It encodes CSVRDSGNTIYF. The chain is built from TRBV29-1 and TRBJ1-3; no reliable D call. CDR1 is SQVTM and CDR2 is ANQGSEA in the germline V gene. CDR3 length equals 12 residues. V lost 5 bases, J lost 0 bases, and 5 bases lay in between.